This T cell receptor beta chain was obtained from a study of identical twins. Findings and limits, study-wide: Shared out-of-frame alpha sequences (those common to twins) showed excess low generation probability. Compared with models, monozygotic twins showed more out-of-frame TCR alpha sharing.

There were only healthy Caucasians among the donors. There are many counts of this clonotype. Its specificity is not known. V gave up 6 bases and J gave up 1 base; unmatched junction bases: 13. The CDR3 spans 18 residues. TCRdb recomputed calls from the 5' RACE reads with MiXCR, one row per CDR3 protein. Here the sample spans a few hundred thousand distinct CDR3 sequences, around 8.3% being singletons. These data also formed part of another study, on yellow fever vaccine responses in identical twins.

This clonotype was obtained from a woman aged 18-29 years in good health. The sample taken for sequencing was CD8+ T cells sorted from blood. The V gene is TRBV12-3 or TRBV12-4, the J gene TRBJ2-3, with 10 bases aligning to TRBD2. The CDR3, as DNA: TGTGCCAGCAGCCGAACTAGCGGGGAAGAATGGGGCACAGATACGCAGTATTTT. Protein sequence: CASSRTSGEEWGTDTQYF.